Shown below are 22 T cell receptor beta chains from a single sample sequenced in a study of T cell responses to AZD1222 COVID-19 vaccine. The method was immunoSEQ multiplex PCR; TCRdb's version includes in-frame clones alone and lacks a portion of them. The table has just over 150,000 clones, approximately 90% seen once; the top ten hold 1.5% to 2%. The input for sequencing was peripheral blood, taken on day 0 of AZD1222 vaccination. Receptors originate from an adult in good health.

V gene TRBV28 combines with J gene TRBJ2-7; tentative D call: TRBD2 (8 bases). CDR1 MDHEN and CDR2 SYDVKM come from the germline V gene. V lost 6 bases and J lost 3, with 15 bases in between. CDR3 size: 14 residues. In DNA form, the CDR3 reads TGTGCCAGCAGGGGGACAGCGGGAGACTACGAGCAGTACTTC. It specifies CASRGTAGDYEQYF. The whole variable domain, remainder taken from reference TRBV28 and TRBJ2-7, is DVKVTQSSRYLVKRTGEKVFLECVQDMDHENMFWYRQDPGLGLRLIYFSYDVKMKEKGDIPEGYSVSREKKERFSLILESASTNQTSMYLCASRGTAGDYEQYFGPGTRLTVT.

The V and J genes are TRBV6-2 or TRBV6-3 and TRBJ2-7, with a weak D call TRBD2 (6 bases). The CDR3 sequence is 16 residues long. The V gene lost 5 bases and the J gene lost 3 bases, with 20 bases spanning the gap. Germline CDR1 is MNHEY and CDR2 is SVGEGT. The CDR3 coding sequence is TGTGCCAGCAGTCACACGCCCGGACTACCAATCTACGAGCAGTACTTC. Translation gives CASSHTPGLPIYEQYF.

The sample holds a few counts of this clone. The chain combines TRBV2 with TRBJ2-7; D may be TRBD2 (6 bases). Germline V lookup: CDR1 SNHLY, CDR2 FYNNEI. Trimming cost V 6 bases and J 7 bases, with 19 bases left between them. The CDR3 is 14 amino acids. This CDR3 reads CASSRDLGPREQYF. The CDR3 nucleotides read TGTGCCAGCAGCCGGGACTTAGGGCCTCGAGAGCAGTACTTC.

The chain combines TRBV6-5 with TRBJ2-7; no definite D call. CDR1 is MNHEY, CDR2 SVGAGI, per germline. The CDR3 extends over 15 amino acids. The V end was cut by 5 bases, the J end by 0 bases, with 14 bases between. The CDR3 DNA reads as TGTGCCAGCAGTCCCTACTTGGACGGCTCCTACGAGCAGTACTTC. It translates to CASSPYLDGSYEQYF.

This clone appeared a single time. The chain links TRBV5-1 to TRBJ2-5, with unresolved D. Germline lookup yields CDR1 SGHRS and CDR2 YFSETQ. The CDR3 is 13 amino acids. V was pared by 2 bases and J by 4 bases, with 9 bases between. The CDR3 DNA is TGCGCCAGCAGCTTTATCGGTCGAGAGACCCAGTACTTC. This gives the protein CASSFIGRETQYF.

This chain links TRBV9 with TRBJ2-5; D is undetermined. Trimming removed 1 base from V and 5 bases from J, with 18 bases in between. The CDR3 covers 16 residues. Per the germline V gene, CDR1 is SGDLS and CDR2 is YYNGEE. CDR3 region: CASSVMAEPTGETQYF. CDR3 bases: TGTGCCAGCAGCGTAATGGCGGAACCAACTGGGGAGACCCAGTACTTC.

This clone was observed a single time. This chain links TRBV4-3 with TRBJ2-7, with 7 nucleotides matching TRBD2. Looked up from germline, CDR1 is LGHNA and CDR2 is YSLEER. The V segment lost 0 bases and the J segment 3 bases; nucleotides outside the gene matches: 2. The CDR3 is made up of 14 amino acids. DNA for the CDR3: TGCGCCAGCAGCCAAGAAAGCGGGAACTACGAGCAGTACTTC. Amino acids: CASSQESGNYEQYF.

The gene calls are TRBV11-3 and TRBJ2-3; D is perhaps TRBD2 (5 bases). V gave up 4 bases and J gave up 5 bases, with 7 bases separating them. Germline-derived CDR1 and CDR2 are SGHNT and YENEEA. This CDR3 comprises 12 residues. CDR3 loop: CASSWRLDTQYF. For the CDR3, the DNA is TGTGCCAGCAGCTGGAGGCTAGATACGCAGTATTTT.

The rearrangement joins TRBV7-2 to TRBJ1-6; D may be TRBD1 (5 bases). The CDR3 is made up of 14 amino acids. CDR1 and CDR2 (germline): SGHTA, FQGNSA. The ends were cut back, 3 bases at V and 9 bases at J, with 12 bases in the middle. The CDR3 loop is CASSLITGGSPLHF. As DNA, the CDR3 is TGTGCCAGCAGCTTGATTACTGGGGGTTCACCCCTCCACTTT.

This chain's CDR3 is CASSDQGSTEAFF. DNA of the CDR3: TGTGCCAGCAGTGACCAGGGAAGCACTGAAGCTTTCTTT. The rearrangement uses TRBV6-1 and TRBJ1-1; TRBD1 might be the D (5 bases). V gave up 3 bases and J gave up 4 bases, with 9 bases separating them. Germline lookup yields CDR1 MNHNS and CDR2 SASEGT. The CDR3 loop spans 13 amino acids.

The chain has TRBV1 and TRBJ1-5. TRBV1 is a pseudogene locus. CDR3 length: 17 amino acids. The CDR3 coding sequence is TGCACCAGCAGCCAAGGGATCCGGGCAGGACGCAATCAGCCCCAGCATTTT. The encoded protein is CTSSQGIRAGRNQPQHF.

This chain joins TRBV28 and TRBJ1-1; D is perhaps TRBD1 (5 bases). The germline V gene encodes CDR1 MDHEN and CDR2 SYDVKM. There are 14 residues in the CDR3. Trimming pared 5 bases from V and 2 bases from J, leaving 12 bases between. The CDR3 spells CASSLQTVNTEAFF. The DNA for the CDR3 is TGTGCCAGCAGTCTCCAGACAGTTAACACTGAAGCTTTCTTT.

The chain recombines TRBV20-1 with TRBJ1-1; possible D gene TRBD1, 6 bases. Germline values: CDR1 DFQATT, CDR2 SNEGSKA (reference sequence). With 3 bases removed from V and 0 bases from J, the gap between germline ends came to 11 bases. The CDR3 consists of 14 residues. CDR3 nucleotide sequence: TGCAGTGCTAGTCCCCGGGGGCTGAACACTGAAGCTTTCTTT. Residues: CSASPRGLNTEAFF.

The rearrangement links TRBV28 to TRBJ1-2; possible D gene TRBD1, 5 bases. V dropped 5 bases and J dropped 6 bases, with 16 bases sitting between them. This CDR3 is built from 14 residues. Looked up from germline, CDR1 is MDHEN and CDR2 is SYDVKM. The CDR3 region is CASSGGGGLDGYTF. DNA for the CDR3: TGTGCCAGCAGTGGCGGGGGTGGACTCGATGGCTACACCTTC.

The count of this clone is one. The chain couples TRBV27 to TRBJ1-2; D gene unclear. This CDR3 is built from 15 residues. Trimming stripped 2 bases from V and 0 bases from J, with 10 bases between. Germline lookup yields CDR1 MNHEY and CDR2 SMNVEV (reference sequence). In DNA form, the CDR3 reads TGTGCCAGCAGTTTACGAGGCTCAACTAACTATGGCTACACCTTC. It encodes CASSLRGSTNYGYTF.

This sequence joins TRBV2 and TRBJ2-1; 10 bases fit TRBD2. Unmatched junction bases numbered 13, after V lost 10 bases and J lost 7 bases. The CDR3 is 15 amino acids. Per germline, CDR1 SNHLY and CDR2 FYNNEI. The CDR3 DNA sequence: TGTGCCATCCACCGTCCGCCTAGCGGGAGTAATGAGCAGTTCTTC. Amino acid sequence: CAIHRPPSGSNEQFF.

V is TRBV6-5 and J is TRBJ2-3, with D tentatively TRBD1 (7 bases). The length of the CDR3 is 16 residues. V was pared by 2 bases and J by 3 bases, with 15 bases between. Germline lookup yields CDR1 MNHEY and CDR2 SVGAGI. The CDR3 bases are TGTGCCAGCAGTTACGGAGGGGGCCGCCGGACAGATACGCAGTATTTT. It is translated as CASSYGGGRRTDTQYF.

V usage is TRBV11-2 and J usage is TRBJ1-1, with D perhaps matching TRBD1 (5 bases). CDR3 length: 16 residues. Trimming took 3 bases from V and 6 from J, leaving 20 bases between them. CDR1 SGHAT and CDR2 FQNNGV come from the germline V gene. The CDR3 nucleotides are TGTGCCAGCAGCTTGTTTCCAGGGCCGGCGACCTCTGAAGCTTTCTTT. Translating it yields CASSLFPGPATSEAFF.

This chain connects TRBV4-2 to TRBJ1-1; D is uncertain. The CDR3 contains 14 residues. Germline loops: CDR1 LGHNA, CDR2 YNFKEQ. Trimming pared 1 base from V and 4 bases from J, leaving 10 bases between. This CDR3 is CASSQGFGGTEAFF. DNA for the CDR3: TGTGCCAGCAGCCAAGGGTTCGGTGGCACTGAAGCTTTCTTT.

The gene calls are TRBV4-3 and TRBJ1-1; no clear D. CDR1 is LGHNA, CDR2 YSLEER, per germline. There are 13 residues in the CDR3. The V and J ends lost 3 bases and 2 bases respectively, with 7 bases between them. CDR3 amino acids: CASSHGLNTEAFF. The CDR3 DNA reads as TGCGCCAGCAGCCACGGATTAAACACTGAAGCTTTCTTT.

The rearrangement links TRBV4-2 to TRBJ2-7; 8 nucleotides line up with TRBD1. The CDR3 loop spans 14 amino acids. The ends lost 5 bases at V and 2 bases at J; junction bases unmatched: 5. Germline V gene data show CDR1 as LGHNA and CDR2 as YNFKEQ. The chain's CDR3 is CASSFDRGPYEQYF. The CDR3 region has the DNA TGTGCCAGCAGCTTTGACAGGGGTCCCTACGAGCAGTACTTC.

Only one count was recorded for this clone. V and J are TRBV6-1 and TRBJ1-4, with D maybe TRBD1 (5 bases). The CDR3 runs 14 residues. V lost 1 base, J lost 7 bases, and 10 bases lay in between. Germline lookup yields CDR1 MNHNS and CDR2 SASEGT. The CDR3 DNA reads TGTGCCAGCAGTGAAGGCAGGGTGACTGAAAAACTGTTTTTT. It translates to CASSEGRVTEKLFF.